These 25 T cell receptor beta chains originate from one sample sequenced in a study of cytomegalovirus exposure and HLA in healthy donors. The primer mix had 60 Vbeta and 13 Jbeta primers. Some clones are missing from TCRdb's copy, which holds only in-frame ones; the method was immunoSEQ multiplex PCR. In the table there are 85,000 to 100,000 clones, around 82% of which are singletons. The sequenced material came from PBMCs. All receptors come from a man in his forties in good health and CMV-seronegative.

This chain uses TRBV5-4 with TRBJ2-2, with TRBD2 identical over 7 bases. The V segment lost 2 bases and the J segment 5 bases; nucleotides outside the gene matches: 6. The CDR3 spans 15 residues. CDR1 and CDR2 from the germline V gene are SGHNT and YYREEE (reference sequence). The CDR3 DNA sequence: TGTGCCAGCAGCTTACGGGGGGTCCAAACCGGGGAGCTGTTTTTT. Residues: CASSLRGVQTGELFF.

The gene calls are TRBV5-8 and TRBJ2-2; 9 bases align to TRBD2. Trimming removed 4 bases from V and 3 bases from J; junction bases left unmatched: 4. Germline-derived CDR1 and CDR2 are SGHTS and YDEGEE. The CDR3 consists of 15 residues. CDR3 in amino acids: CASSAGLAHTGELFF. The CDR3 DNA follows: TGTGCCAGCAGCGCGGGACTAGCTCACACCGGGGAGCTGTTTTTT.

The rearrangement uses TRBV4-2 and TRBJ2-2; 7 bases agree with TRBD1. The CDR3 spans 16 residues. Germline V gene sequence: CDR1 LGHNA, CDR2 YNFKEQ. V gave up 0 bases and J gave up 3 bases; unmatched junction bases: 4. CDR3 in DNA: TGTGCCAGCAGCCAAGATTGGCAGGGGGACACCGGGGAGCTGTTTTTT. It encodes CASSQDWQGDTGELFF.

The rearrangement joins TRBV11-3 to TRBJ2-1, with 9 bases fitting TRBD2. J gave up 5 bases and V 2 bases, and 4 bases lay outside the gene matches. The CDR3 has 15 residues. Germline CDR1 and CDR2: SGHNT and YENEEA. The CDR3 spells CASSLRREGDNEQFF. In DNA form, the CDR3 reads TGTGCCAGCAGCTTAAGGCGGGAGGGAGACAATGAGCAGTTCTTC.

This chain links TRBV4-2 with TRBJ2-1; D is possibly TRBD2 (6 bases). From germline, CDR1 is LGHNA and CDR2 YNFKEQ. The CDR3 has 15 amino acids. The V gene lost 0 bases and the J gene lost 8 bases, with 14 bases spanning the gap. The CDR3 protein is CASSQETGGGYEQFF. CDR3 nucleotides: TGTGCCAGCAGCCAAGAAACCGGGGGTGGGTATGAGCAGTTCTTC.

J is TRBJ2-3 and V is TRBV15; 12 bases are a match to TRBD1. V shed 5 bases, J shed 6 bases, and the junction held 6 bases outside the gene matches. CDR1 is LNHNV and CDR2 is YYDKDF in the germline V gene (reference sequence). The CDR3 runs 15 residues. The CDR3 nucleotides read TGTGCCACCAGCGGTAGGGACAGGGGGCGGGATACGCAGTATTTT. Translating it yields CATSGRDRGRDTQYF.

The genes are TRBV7-3 and TRBJ1-6; 9 bases agree with TRBD1. The germline gives CDR1 SGHTA, CDR2 FQGTGA. The CDR3 extends over 16 amino acids. Losses at the gene ends were 5 bases for V and 8 bases for J; bases not matched to a gene: 10. This chain's CDR3 is CASSVPGQGGHSPLHF. The CDR3 nucleotides are TGTGCCAGCAGCGTTCCGGGACAGGGAGGCCATTCACCCCTCCACTTT.

In this sample, this clone turned up a few times. The V gene is TRBV30, the J gene TRBJ1-2, with 9 bases fitting TRBD1. CDR1 and CDR2 (germline): GTSNPN, SVGIG (reference sequence). The CDR3 is 15 residues long. With V trimmed by 1 base and J by 4 bases, 7 bases remained unmatched. The CDR3: CAWSEGQGFVYGYTF. The CDR3 DNA sequence: TGTGCCTGGAGTGAGGGACAGGGTTTCGTCTATGGCTACACCTTC.

This chain links TRBV2 with TRBJ2-7, with D tentatively TRBD1 (7 bases). The CDR3 length is 15 residues. The germline V gene encodes CDR1 SNHLY and CDR2 FYNNEI. V lost 4 bases, J lost 4 bases, and 17 bases lay in between. CDR3 sequence reads: CASSGGAGGSYEQYF. Written as DNA, the CDR3 is TGTGCCAGCAGTGGGGGGGCAGGGGGTTCTTACGAGCAGTACTTC.

The chain joins TRBV9 to TRBJ2-5, with D tentatively TRBD2 (6 bases). CDR3 length equals 13 residues. Trimming shortened V by 4 bases and J by 1 base, and 8 bases separated the two germline ends. Germline V gives CDR1 SGDLS, CDR2 YYNGEE. This CDR3 is CASSPGSQETQYF. The CDR3 nucleotides read TGTGCCAGCAGCCCCGGGAGCCAAGAGACCCAGTACTTC.

This chain links TRBV29-1 with TRBJ2-1, with TRBD2 matching 8 bases. After removal of 7 bases from V and 13 bases from J, the junction contained 15 bases not matched to a gene. Per germline, CDR1 SQVTM and CDR2 ANQGSEA. This CDR3 spans 13 amino acids. The CDR3 is CSAEEGAGVQQFF. DNA for the CDR3: TGCAGCGCCGAGGAGGGAGCGGGAGTTCAACAGTTCTTC.

The V call is TRBV7-8, the J call TRBJ2-1; 11 bases agree with TRBD2. Germline V gene lookup returns CDR1 SGHVS and CDR2 FQNEAQ. The CDR3 has 16 residues. V shed 1 base, J shed 9 bases, and the junction held 8 bases outside the gene matches. CDR3 region: CASSLVGGSGRVEQFF. The CDR3, as DNA: TGTGCCAGCAGCTTAGTGGGGGGTAGCGGGAGGGTTGAGCAGTTCTTC.

This chain joins TRBV28 and TRBJ1-5; D gene uncertain. This CDR3 spans 13 amino acids. CDR1 and CDR2 (germline): MDHEN, SYDVKM. V gave up 7 bases and J gave up 6 bases, with 13 bases separating them. CDR3: CASIPGEGQPQHF. In DNA, the CDR3 is TGTGCCAGCATCCCCGGAGAGGGTCAGCCCCAGCATTTT.

J is TRBJ1-1 and V is TRBV11-2; maybe TRBD1 (5 bases). V was trimmed by 5 bases and J by 5 bases, leaving 15 bases between them. The CDR3 sequence is 14 residues long. Germline loops: CDR1 SGHAT, CDR2 FQNNGV. Here the CDR3 reads CASSPRYSGTEAFF. CDR3 DNA sequence: TGTGCCAGCAGCCCACGTTATTCAGGGACTGAAGCTTTCTTT.

The V call is TRBV6-5, the J call TRBJ1-5; D unclear. V was cut by 5 bases and J by 0 bases, with 8 bases left in between. Germline-derived CDR1 and CDR2 are MNHEY and SVGAGI. This CDR3 is 14 amino acids long. CDR3 residues: CASSQSNSNQPQHF. In DNA, the CDR3 is TGTGCCAGCAGTCAATCAAATAGCAATCAGCCCCAGCATTTT.

The chain recombines TRBV7-9 with TRBJ2-7, with TRBD2 identical over 12 bases. Trimming cost V 3 bases and J 6 bases; bases outside gene matches: 18. Germline CDR1 reads SEHNR; CDR2 reads FQNEAQ (reference sequence). CDR3 length: 19 amino acids. The CDR3 loop is CASSFRLAGGPIGFSEQYF. The CDR3 nucleotides read TGTGCCAGCAGCTTCCGCCTAGCGGGAGGGCCGATCGGTTTTAGCGAGCAGTACTTC. Full variable domain (missing parts from reference TRBV7-9 and TRBJ2-7): DTGVSQNPRHKITKRGQNVTFRCDPISEHNRLYWYRQTLGQGPEFLTYFQNEAQLEKSRLLSDRFSAERPKGSFSTLEIQRTEQGDSAMYLCASSFRLAGGPIGFSEQYFGPGTRLTVT.

The chain joins TRBV6-1 to TRBJ1-2; D remains ambiguous. The germline CDR1 and CDR2 sequences are MNHNS and SASEGT. The CDR3 loop spans 14 amino acids. Trimming left V 4 bases short and J 2 bases short, with 11 bases between. The CDR3 region has the DNA TGTGCCAGCAGTGCGGGAGTTGAAAACTATGGCTACACCTTC. Translated, it gives CASSAGVENYGYTF.

This sequence joins TRBV18 and TRBJ2-5; 9 bases align to TRBD1. The germline gives CDR1 KGHSH, CDR2 LQKENI. This CDR3 region has 17 residues. The junction had 8 bases not matched to a gene; V was cut back by 3 bases and J by 0 bases. For the CDR3, the DNA is TGTGCCAGCTCACCGTTCACCGGGACAGGGTACCAAGAGACCCAGTACTTC. It is translated as CASSPFTGTGYQETQYF.

The rearrangement links TRBV7-9 to TRBJ1-1; 8 nucleotides agree with TRBD1. The trim removed 5 bases at V and 0 bases at J, leaving 5 bases unmatched. The CDR3 totals 15 residues. CDR1 is SEHNR and CDR2 is FQNEAQ in the germline V gene (reference sequence). CDR3 sequence reads: CASSPRQGLNTEAFF. As DNA, the CDR3 is TGTGCCAGCAGCCCCAGACAGGGGCTGAACACTGAAGCTTTCTTT.

On this clone itself: The identical CDR3 is also encoded by other nucleotide sequences in the sample. The genes are TRBV5-1 and TRBJ1-1; D is undetermined. With 0 bases removed from V and 1 base from J, the gap between germline ends came to 4 bases. The CDR3 extends over 13 amino acids. Germline V gives CDR1 SGHRS, CDR2 YFSETQ. The CDR3 sequence: CASSLDRNTEAFF. The CDR3 DNA is TGCGCCAGCAGCTTGGACAGGAACACTGAAGCTTTCTTT.

This rearrangement joins TRBV5-1 to TRBJ2-3, with D possibly TRBD1 on 5 matching bases. Trimming left V 3 bases short and J 2 bases short, with 19 bases between. The germline V gene has CDR1 SGHRS and CDR2 YFSETQ. The CDR3 is 17 amino acids. The CDR3 DNA follows: TGCGCCAGCAGCTCGGGCGTTGCAGGGCTTCTCACAGATACGCAGTATTTT. Translation: CASSSGVAGLLTDTQYF.

The chain combines TRBV10-3 with TRBJ1-1; D is possibly TRBD1 (6 bases). Between the trimmed V and J ends, which lost 7 bases and 2 bases, there was a span of 11 bases. This CDR3 has 13 residues. Germline V gene lookup returns CDR1 ENHRY and CDR2 SYGVKD. DNA of the CDR3: TGTGCCATCATGGGGACACTAAACACTGAAGCTTTCTTT. Amino acids: CAIMGTLNTEAFF.

The chain combines TRBV30 with TRBJ1-6, with TRBD1 matching over 7 bases. Germline V gives CDR1 GTSNPN, CDR2 SVGIG (reference sequence). After removal of 5 bases from V and 6 bases from J, the junction contained 7 bases not matched to a gene. This CDR3 contains 14 residues. CDR3 sequence reads: CAWLRGSRNSPLHF. The CDR3 bases are TGTGCCTGGCTCAGGGGGTCTCGTAATTCACCCCTCCACTTT.

This chain links TRBV6-5 with TRBJ2-1; 9 positions agree with TRBD2. This CDR3 region has 14 residues. CDR1 and CDR2 (germline): MNHEY, SVGAGI. The V segment lost 6 bases and the J segment 8 bases; nucleotides outside the gene matches: 8. The CDR3 DNA reads TGTGCCAGCAGGTCCGGGACTAGCTTGGATGAGCAGTTCTTC. Translation gives CASRSGTSLDEQFF.

The V and J genes are TRBV19 and TRBJ1-1; D is undetermined. Trimming pared 2 bases from V and 6 bases from J, leaving 7 bases between. This CDR3 contains 12 residues. Germline CDR1 and CDR2: LNHDA and SQIVND (reference sequence). CDR3 nucleotides: TGTGCCAGTAGTATAAACTTGGCTGAAGCTTTCTTT. Its protein is CASSINLAEAFF.